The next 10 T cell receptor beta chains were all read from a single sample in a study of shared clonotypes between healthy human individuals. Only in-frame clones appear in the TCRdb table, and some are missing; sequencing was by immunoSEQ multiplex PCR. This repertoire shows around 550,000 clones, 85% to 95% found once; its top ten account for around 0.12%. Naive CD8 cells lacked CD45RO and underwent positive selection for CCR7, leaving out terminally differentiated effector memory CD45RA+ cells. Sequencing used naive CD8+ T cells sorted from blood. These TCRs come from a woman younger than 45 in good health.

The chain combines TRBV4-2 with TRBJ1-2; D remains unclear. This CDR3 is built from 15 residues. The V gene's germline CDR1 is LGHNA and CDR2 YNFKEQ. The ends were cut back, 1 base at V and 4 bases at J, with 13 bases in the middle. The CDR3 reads CASSQAGTFGYGYTF. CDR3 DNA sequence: TGTGCCAGCAGCCAAGCGGGTACGTTTGGCTATGGCTACACCTTC.

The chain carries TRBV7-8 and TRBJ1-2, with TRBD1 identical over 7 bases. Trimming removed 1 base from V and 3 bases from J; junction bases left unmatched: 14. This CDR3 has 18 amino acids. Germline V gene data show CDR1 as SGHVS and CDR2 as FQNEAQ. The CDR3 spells CASSLEGTDLNLHYGYTF. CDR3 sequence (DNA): TGTGCCAGCAGCTTAGAAGGGACAGACCTCAACCTGCACTATGGCTACACCTTC. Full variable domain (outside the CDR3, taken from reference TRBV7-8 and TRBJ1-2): GAGVSQSPRYKVAKRGQDVALRCDPISGHVSLFWYQQALGQGPEFLTYFQNEAQLDKSGLPSDRFFAERPEGSVSTLKIQRTQQEDSAVYLCASSLEGTDLNLHYGYTFGSGTRLTVV.

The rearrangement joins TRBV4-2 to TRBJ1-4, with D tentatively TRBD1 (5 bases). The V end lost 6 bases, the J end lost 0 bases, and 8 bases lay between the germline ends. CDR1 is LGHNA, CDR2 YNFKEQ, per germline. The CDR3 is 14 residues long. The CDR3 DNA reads TGTGCCAGCAGTCAACAGGCAACTAATGAAAAACTGTTTTTT. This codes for CASSQQATNEKLFF.

CDR3 nucleotide sequence: TGTGCCAGCAGTCAAAAGGACAGTGATAACGAAGCTTTCTTT. This codes for CASSQKDSDNEAFF. The chain couples TRBV27 to TRBJ1-1; a weak D match, TRBD1 (6 bases). V shed 5 bases and J shed 8 bases, with 18 bases lying between them. Germline assignment: CDR1 MNHEY and CDR2 SMNVEV (reference sequence). The CDR3 runs 14 residues.

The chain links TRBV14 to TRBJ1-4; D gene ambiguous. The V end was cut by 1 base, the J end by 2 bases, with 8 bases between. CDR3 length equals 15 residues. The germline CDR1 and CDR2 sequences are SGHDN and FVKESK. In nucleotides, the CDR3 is TGTGCCAGCAGCCAAGGATACACCACTAATGAAAAACTGTTTTTT. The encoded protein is CASSQGYTTNEKLFF.

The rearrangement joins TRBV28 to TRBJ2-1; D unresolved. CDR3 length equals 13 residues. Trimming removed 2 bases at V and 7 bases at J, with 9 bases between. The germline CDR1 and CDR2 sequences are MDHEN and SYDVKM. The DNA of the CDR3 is TGTGCCAGCAGTTTAGCGACTCCTAATGAGCAGTTCTTC. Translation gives CASSLATPNEQFF.

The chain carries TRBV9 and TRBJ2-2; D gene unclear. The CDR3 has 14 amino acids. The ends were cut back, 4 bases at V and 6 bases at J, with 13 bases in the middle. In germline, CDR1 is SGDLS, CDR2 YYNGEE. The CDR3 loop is CASSPSYSSGELFF. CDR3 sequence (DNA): TGTGCCAGCAGCCCTTCTTATAGCTCCGGGGAGCTGTTTTTT.

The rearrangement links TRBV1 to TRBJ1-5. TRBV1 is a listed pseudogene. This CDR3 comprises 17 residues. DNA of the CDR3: TGCACCAGCAGCCAAGTCGTGGGGGGGGGACGAAATCAGCCCCAGCATTTT. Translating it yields CTSSQVVGGGRNQPQHF.

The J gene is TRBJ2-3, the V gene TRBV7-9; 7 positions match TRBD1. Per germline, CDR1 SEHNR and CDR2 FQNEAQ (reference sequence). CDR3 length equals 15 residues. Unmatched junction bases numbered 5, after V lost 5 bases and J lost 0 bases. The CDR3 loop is CASSLTGASTDTQYF. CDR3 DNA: TGTGCCAGCAGCCTAACAGGGGCTAGCACAGATACGCAGTATTTT.

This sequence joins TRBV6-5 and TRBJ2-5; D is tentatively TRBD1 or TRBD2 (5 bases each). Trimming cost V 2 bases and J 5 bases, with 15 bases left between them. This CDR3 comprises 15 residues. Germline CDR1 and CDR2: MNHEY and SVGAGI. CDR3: CASSYTPRESETQYF. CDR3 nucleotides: TGTGCCAGCAGTTACACCCCCAGGGAGTCGGAGACCCAGTACTTC.